The 28 T cell receptor beta chains below all came from one sample that was sequenced in a study of control samples from healthy donors and cancer patients (dated by TCRdb to the early 2020s). The library was produced with the immunoSEQ multiplex PCR assay. Entries here come from immuneACCESS through TCRdb and include only in-frame sequences with V and J called. Some clones fail to appear in such tables; in the studies checked, an unresolved V gene covers under half of the shortfall, and the cause of the remainder is unknown. Counted in this sample were 150,000 to 200,000 clones; around 90% of them appeared once. The ten top clones hold 1.4% of the sample. The sequencing sample was made of blood. The receptors come from a woman aged 45 to 65 in good health.

V and J are TRBV5-6 and TRBJ1-1; D unresolved. Germline-derived CDR1 and CDR2 are SGHDT and YYEEEE. The CDR3 has 11 amino acids. With 0 bases removed from V and 7 bases from J, the gap between germline ends came to 4 bases. The DNA for the CDR3 is TGTGCCAGCAGCTTGGACCATGAAGCTTTCTTT. Translation gives CASSLDHEAFF.

CDR3 in DNA: TGTGCCAGCAGCGCCGGGACAGGGGACACTGAAGCTTTCTTT. Its protein product is CASSAGTGDTEAFF. The chain is built from TRBV9 and TRBJ1-1; 10 positions agree with TRBD1. Germline V gene lookup returns CDR1 SGDLS and CDR2 YYNGEE. J gave up 3 bases and V 3 bases, and 2 bases lay outside the gene matches. CDR3 length: 14 residues.

V gene TRBV5-5 combines with J gene TRBJ2-1; tentatively, D is TRBD2 (6 bases). Germline assignment: CDR1 SGHKS and CDR2 YYEKEE (reference sequence). The CDR3 runs to 16 residues. V was trimmed by 2 bases and J by 5 bases, leaving 17 bases between them. CDR3 nucleotide sequence: TGTGCCAGCAGCTTTAGAGGAGAAAGCGGGCACAATGAGCAGTTCTTC. As protein: CASSFRGESGHNEQFF.

This clone was picked up a small number of times. V gene TRBV6-1 combines with J gene TRBJ2-3; TRBD1 aligns across 8 bases. CDR3 length: 16 amino acids. V lost 2 bases and J lost 5; bases outside the gene matches: 9. CDR1 is MNHNS, CDR2 SASEGT, per germline. The CDR3 reads CASSEPRAGGKDTQYF. DNA for the CDR3: TGTGCCAGCAGTGAACCAAGGGCAGGGGGCAAAGATACGCAGTATTTT.

This clone was seen a handful of times. The V call is TRBV7-3, the J call TRBJ1-6, with TRBD1 identical over 11 bases. Germline CDR1 and CDR2: SGHTA and FQGTGA. The J segment lost 9 bases and the V segment lost 1 base, leaving 2 bases of the junction unmatched. This CDR3 contains 15 residues. The CDR3 reads CASSLIGQGASPLHF. CDR3 nucleotide sequence: TGTGCCAGCAGCTTAATCGGACAGGGGGCTTCACCCCTCCACTTT.

The chain joins TRBV5-6 to TRBJ2-7; the match to TRBD1 covers 7 bases. The CDR3 sequence is 14 residues long. Per the germline V gene, CDR1 is SGHDT and CDR2 is YYEEEE. The ends lost 6 bases at V and 0 bases at J; junction bases unmatched: 6. The DNA of the CDR3 is TGTGCCAGCAATAGACAGGGCAACTCCTACGAGCAGTACTTC. The encoded protein is CASNRQGNSYEQYF.

Here the CDR3 DNA reads TGTGCCAGCAGCTTAGTGGGCGACCAAGGCTACACCTTC. Its translation: CASSLVGDQGYTF. The V and J genes are TRBV11-2 and TRBJ1-2; D gene ambiguous. CDR3 length: 13 amino acids. Trimming pared 1 base from V and 8 bases from J, leaving 11 bases between. Germline CDR1 and CDR2: SGHAT and FQNNGV.

About this clone itself: The sample holds other DNA sequences that translate to the same CDR3. The gene calls are TRBV6-2 or TRBV6-3 and TRBJ1-2, with D uncertain. CDR3 size: 11 residues. V lost 3 bases and J lost 1, with 0 bases in between. Germline assignment: CDR1 MNHEY and CDR2 SVGEGT. The CDR3 DNA sequence: TGTGCCAGCAGTTATAACTATGGCTACACCTTC. This encodes CASSYNYGYTF.

The rearrangement joins TRBV20-1 to TRBJ2-2, with 12 bases aligning to TRBD2. Germline V gives CDR1 DFQATT, CDR2 SNEGSKA (reference sequence). V gave up 3 bases and J gave up 4 bases; unmatched junction bases: 3. This CDR3 region has 15 residues. In DNA form, the CDR3 reads TGCAGTGCTAGTAAACTAGCGGGAGGCACCGGGGAGCTGTTTTTT. Amino acids: CSASKLAGGTGELFF.

This rearrangement joins TRBV19 to TRBJ1-1; possibly TRBD1 for D (5 bases). V lost 4 bases to trimming and J lost 11 bases, with 17 bases between them. The germline gives CDR1 LNHDA, CDR2 SQIVND (reference sequence). This CDR3 spans 13 amino acids. The CDR3 bases are TGTGCCAGTAGTAAGGGTGTCAGGGAAGACGCTTTCTTT. It translates to CASSKGVREDAFF.

J is TRBJ2-1 and V is TRBV3-1 (or the pseudogene TRBV3-2); 8 bases align to TRBD2. Trimming took 1 base from V and 7 from J; bases not matched to a gene: 9. Germline CDR1 reads LGHDT; CDR2 reads YNNKEL (reference sequence). CDR3 length: 16 residues. The CDR3 is CASSQGSSGASNEQFF. CDR3 bases: TGTGCCAGCAGCCAAGGGAGTAGCGGGGCCTCGAATGAGCAGTTCTTC.

This chain joins TRBV20-1 and TRBJ2-1, with 8 nucleotides matching TRBD2. Germline CDR1 and CDR2: DFQATT and SNEGSKA (reference sequence). V lost 3 bases to trimming and J lost 7 bases; unmatched junction nucleotides: 11. This CDR3 is built from 15 residues. Written as DNA, the CDR3 is TGCAGTGCTAGTGAGGGAAGCGGGAGTTTTAATGAGCAGTTCTTC. As protein: CSASEGSGSFNEQFF.

The V and J genes are TRBV13 and TRBJ1-2; perhaps TRBD1 as D (5 bases). The CDR3 is 15 amino acids. The V gene's germline CDR1 is PRHDT and CDR2 FYEKMQ (reference sequence). Trimming left V 5 bases short and J 2 bases short, with 15 bases between. The CDR3 sequence: CASSLEGSPNYGYTF. The CDR3 nucleotides read TGTGCCAGCAGCCTGGAGGGGAGTCCGAACTATGGCTACACCTTC.

The genes are TRBV3-1 (or the pseudogene TRBV3-2) and TRBJ2-5; D may match TRBD1 or TRBD2 (5 bases each). The CDR3 covers 16 residues. Trimming removed 0 bases at V and 10 bases at J, with 21 bases between. The germline CDR1 and CDR2 sequences are LGHDT and YNNKEL (reference sequence). CDR3 coding DNA: TGTGCCAGCAGCCAAGATGTGGGACCCAGGGTCGGAGGCCAGTACTTC. Encoded protein: CASSQDVGPRVGGQYF.

V gene TRBV3-1 (or the pseudogene TRBV3-2) combines with J gene TRBJ2-2; 8 bases are shared with TRBD1. Per the germline V gene, CDR1 is LGHDT and CDR2 is YNNKEL (reference sequence). This CDR3 has 16 residues. Trimming at V came to 4 bases and at J to 3 bases, leaving 7 bases not matched to a gene. The CDR3 DNA reads as TGTGCCAGCAGCCTGGACAGGGCAGGGTACACCGGGGAGCTGTTTTTT. Protein sequence: CASSLDRAGYTGELFF.

This rearrangement joins TRBV7-3 to TRBJ2-3; TRBD1 matches at 9 bases. This CDR3 is 15 amino acids long. Germline V CDR1 and CDR2: SGHTA, FQGTGA. Trimming took 8 bases from V and 0 from J; bases not matched to a gene: 6. CDR3 sequence: CASSRDRDSTDTQYF. The CDR3 region has the DNA TGTGCCAGCTCCCGGGACAGGGATAGCACAGATACGCAGTATTTT.

There are a few counts of this clone. V and J are TRBV4-1 and TRBJ1-5, with TRBD1 as a possible D gene (6 bases). This CDR3 region has 17 residues. Germline-derived CDR1 and CDR2 are MGHRA and YSYEKL. Trimming removed 1 base at V and 7 bases at J, with 20 bases between. The CDR3 coding sequence is TGCGCCAGCAGCCAAGCCGGCGGGAGGCAGGGGAGGCAGCCCCAGCATTTT. Translated: CASSQAGGRQGRQPQHF.

V gene TRBV3-1 (or the pseudogene TRBV3-2) combines with J gene TRBJ2-2; TRBD2 agrees at 8 bases. CDR3 length: 16 residues. Trimming cost V 0 bases and J 5 bases; bases outside gene matches: 5. Germline CDR1 is LGHDT and CDR2 is YNNKEL (reference sequence). The CDR3 sequence: CASSQEVGLETGELFF. CDR3 DNA: TGTGCCAGCAGCCAAGAGGTGGGACTAGAGACCGGGGAGCTGTTTTTT.

The chain uses TRBV7-3 and TRBJ2-5; the D gene is possibly TRBD1 (6 bases). CDR3 length: 13 residues. CDR1 SGHTA and CDR2 FQGTGA come from the germline V gene. Trimming removed 2 bases at V and 4 bases at J, with 8 bases between. CDR3 protein: CASSLWGRETQYF. In DNA, the CDR3 is TGTGCCAGCAGCTTATGGGGGCGAGAGACCCAGTACTTC.

The chain combines TRBV28 with TRBJ2-4; TRBD2 might be the D (7 bases). This CDR3 comprises 15 residues. The V end lost 11 bases, the J end lost 6 bases, and 23 bases lay between the germline ends. Germline V gene data show CDR1 as MDHEN and CDR2 as SYDVKM. CDR3 protein: CALSSGGPNRNIQYF. The CDR3 region has the DNA TGTGCCCTCAGCTCCGGGGGGCCGAATCGAAACATTCAGTACTTC.

The V call is TRBV7-3, the J call TRBJ1-1, with D unresolved. Between the trimmed V and J ends, which lost 2 bases and 1 base, there was a span of 8 bases. Germline V CDR1 and CDR2: SGHTA, FQGTGA. The CDR3 consists of 14 residues. CDR3 nucleotides: TGTGCCAGCAGCTTATCCGGCGGGAACACTGAAGCTTTCTTT. Translating gives CASSLSGGNTEAFF.

The chain couples TRBV9 to TRBJ1-5; no clear D gene. The length of the CDR3 is 13 residues. V lost 0 bases and J 6 bases, leaving 7 bases between the germline ends. Germline CDR1 reads SGDLS; CDR2 reads YYNGEE. CDR3 residues: CASSVGTGQPQHF. DNA of the CDR3: TGTGCCAGCAGCGTAGGAACTGGTCAGCCCCAGCATTTT.

The chain is built from TRBV2 and TRBJ1-5, with D tentatively TRBD1 (6 bases). The CDR3 consists of 13 residues. Trimming pared 3 bases from V and 7 bases from J, leaving 10 bases between. Germline CDR1 and CDR2: SNHLY and FYNNEI. CDR3 bases: TGTGCCAGCAGTGAGGGGGCAGGCCAGCCCCAGCATTTT. This sequence encodes CASSEGAGQPQHF.

This chain connects TRBV28 to TRBJ1-3, with 8 bases that match TRBD1. The CDR3 length is 16 residues. Germline CDR1 reads MDHEN; CDR2 reads SYDVKM. Trimming removed 4 bases from V and 3 bases from J; junction bases left unmatched: 8. CDR3 protein: CASSSAGGTFGNTIYF. In DNA, the CDR3 is TGTGCCAGCAGTTCGGCAGGGGGCACTTTTGGAAACACCATATATTTT.

The chain is built from TRBV27 and TRBJ2-2, with TRBD2 identical over 8 bases. The length of the CDR3 is 15 residues. CDR1 and CDR2 from the germline V gene are MNHEY and SMNVEV (reference sequence). V dropped 4 bases and J dropped 7; count of bases not matched to a gene: 8. CDR3 residues: CASSWSGRGGGELFF. The CDR3 nucleotides are TGTGCCAGCAGTTGGAGCGGGAGAGGAGGCGGGGAGCTGTTTTTT.

The V and J genes are TRBV6-1 and TRBJ1-3; no clear D. Between the trimmed V and J ends, which lost 1 base and 4 bases, there was a span of 5 bases. This CDR3 spans 13 amino acids. The germline V gene encodes CDR1 MNHNS and CDR2 SASEGT. CDR3 in amino acids: CASSEERGNTIYF. In nucleotides, the CDR3 is TGTGCCAGCAGTGAAGAGAGGGGAAACACCATATATTTT.

The J gene is TRBJ2-7, the V gene TRBV7-3; unclear D gene. Trimming removed 4 bases from V and 1 base from J, with 11 bases in between. The CDR3 consists of 14 residues. Germline-derived CDR1 and CDR2 are SGHTA and FQGTGA. CDR3 protein: CASSSGQNSYEQYF. CDR3 in DNA: TGTGCCAGCAGCTCCGGCCAGAATTCCTACGAGCAGTACTTC.

This sequence joins TRBV15 and TRBJ1-1; TRBD1 is a possible D gene (5 bases). The CDR3 contains 12 residues. Germline CDR1 reads LNHNV; CDR2 reads YYDKDF (reference sequence). Trimming cost V 7 bases and J 0 bases, with 6 bases left between them. This CDR3 reads CATTGMNTEAFF. CDR3 nucleotide sequence: TGTGCCACCACAGGGATGAACACTGAAGCTTTCTTT.